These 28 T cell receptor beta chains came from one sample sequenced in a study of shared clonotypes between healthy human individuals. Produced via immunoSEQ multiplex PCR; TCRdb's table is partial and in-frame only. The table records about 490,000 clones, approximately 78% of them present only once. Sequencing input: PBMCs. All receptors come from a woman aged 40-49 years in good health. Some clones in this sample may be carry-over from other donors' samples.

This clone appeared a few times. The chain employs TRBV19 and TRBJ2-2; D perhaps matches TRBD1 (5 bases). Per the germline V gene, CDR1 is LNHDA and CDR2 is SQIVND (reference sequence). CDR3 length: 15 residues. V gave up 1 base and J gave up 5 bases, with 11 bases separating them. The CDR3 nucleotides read TGTGCCAGTAGTATAGGGGCAGGGTGGACCGGGGAGCTGTTTTTT. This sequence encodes CASSIGAGWTGELFF.

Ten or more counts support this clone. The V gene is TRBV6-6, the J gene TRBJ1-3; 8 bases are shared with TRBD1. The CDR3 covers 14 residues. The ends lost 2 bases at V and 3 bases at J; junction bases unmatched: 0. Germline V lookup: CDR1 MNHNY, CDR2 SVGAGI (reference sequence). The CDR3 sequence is CASSYGQGGNTIYF. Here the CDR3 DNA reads TGTGCCAGCAGTTACGGACAGGGTGGAAACACCATATATTTT.

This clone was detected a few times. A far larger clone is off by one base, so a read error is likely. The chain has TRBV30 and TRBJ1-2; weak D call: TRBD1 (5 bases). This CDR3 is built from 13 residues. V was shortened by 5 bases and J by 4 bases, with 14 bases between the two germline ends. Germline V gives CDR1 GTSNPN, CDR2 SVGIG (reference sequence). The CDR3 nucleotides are TGTGCCTGGGGTTTGGGACGGATCTATGGCTACACCTTC. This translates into CAWGLGRIYGYTF.

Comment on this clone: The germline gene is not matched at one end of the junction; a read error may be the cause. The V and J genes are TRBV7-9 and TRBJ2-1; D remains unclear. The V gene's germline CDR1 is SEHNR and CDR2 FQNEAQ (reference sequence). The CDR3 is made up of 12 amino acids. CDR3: CASSLAPERAIF. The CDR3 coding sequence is TGTGCCAGCAGCTTAGCCCCGGAAAGGGCGATCTTC.

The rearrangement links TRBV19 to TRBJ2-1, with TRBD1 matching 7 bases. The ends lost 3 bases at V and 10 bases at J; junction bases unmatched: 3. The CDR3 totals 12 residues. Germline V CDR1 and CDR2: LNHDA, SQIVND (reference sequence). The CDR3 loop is CASSILGQEQFF. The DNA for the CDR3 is TGTGCCAGTAGTATTCTGGGACAGGAGCAGTTCTTC.

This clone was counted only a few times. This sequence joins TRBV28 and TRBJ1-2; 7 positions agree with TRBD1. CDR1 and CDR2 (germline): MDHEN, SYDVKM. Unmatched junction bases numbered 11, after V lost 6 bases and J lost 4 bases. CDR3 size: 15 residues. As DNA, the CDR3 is TGTGCCAGCAGACCGCGACAGGGTATCCCCTATGGCTACACCTTC. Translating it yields CASRPRQGIPYGYTF.

CDR3 coding DNA: TGTGCCAGCAGCTTGCAGGACAGGACCTATTCACCCCTCCACTTT. Protein product: CASSLQDRTYSPLHF. The chain combines TRBV5-6 with TRBJ1-6, with TRBD1 identical over 7 bases. Trimming at V came to 1 base and at J to 8 bases, leaving 6 bases not matched to a gene. Germline values: CDR1 SGHDT, CDR2 YYEEEE. This CDR3 contains 15 residues.

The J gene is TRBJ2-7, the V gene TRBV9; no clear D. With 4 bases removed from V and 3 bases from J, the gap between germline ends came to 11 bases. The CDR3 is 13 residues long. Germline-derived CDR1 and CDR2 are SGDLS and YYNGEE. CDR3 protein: CASSRPGLYEQYF. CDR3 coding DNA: TGTGCCAGCAGCCGACCAGGCCTCTACGAGCAGTACTTC.

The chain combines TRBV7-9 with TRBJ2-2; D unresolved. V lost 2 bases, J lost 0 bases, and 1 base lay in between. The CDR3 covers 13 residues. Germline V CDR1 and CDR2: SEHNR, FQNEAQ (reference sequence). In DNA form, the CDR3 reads TGTGCCAGCAGCTTATCGAACACCGGGGAGCTGTTTTTT. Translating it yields CASSLSNTGELFF.

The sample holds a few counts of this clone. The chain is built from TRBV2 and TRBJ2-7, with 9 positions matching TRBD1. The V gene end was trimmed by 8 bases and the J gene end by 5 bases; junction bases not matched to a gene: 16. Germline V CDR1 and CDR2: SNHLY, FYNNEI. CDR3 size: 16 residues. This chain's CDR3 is CASPLRGQGKSDEQYF. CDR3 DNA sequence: TGTGCCAGCCCTTTGAGGGGACAGGGAAAGTCGGACGAGCAGTACTTC.

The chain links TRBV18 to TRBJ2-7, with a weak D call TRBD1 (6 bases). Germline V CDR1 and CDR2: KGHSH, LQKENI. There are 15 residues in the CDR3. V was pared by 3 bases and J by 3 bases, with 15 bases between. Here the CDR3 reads CASSPLRVGGYEQYF. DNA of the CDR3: TGTGCCAGCTCACCCCTCAGGGTAGGGGGCTACGAGCAGTACTTC. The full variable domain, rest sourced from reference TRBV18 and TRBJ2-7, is NAGVMQNPRHLVRRRGQEARLRCSPMKGHSHVYWYRQLPEEGLKFMVYLQKENIIDESGMPKERFSAEFPKEGPSILRIQQVVRGDSAAYFCASSPLRVGGYEQYFGPGTRLTVT.

The CDR3, as DNA: TGTGCCAGTAGTATGGGGCAGTCCCGGGGCTACACCTTC. Translating it yields CASSMGQSRGYTF. V usage is TRBV19 and J usage is TRBJ1-2; possibly TRBD1 for D (5 bases). V was trimmed by 3 bases and J by 8 bases, leaving 13 bases between them. There are 13 residues in the CDR3. CDR1 is LNHDA and CDR2 is SQIVND in the germline V gene (reference sequence).

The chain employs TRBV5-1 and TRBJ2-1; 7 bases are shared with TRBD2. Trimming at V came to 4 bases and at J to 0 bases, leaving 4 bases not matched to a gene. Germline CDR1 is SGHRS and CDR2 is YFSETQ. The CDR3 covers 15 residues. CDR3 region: CASSAGGFSYNEQFF. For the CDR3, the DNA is TGCGCCAGCAGCGCCGGGGGGTTCTCCTACAATGAGCAGTTCTTC. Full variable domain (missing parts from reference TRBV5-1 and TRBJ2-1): KAGVTQTPRYLIKTRGQQVTLSCSPISGHRSVSWYQQTPGQGLQFLFEYFSETQRNKGNFPGRFSGRQFSNSRSEMNVSTLELGDSALYLCASSAGGFSYNEQFFGPGTRLTVL.

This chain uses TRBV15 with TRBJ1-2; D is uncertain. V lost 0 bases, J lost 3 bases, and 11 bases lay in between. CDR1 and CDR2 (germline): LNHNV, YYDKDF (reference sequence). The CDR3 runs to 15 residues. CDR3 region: CATSRDRAADYGYTF. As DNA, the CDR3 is TGTGCCACCAGCAGAGATCGCGCGGCGGACTATGGCTACACCTTC.

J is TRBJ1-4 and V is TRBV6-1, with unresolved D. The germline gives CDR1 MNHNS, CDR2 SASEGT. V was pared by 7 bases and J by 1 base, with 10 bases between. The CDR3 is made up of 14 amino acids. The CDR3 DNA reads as TGTGCCAGCAAAGCGATGCTAACTAATGAAAAACTGTTTTTT. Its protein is CASKAMLTNEKLFF.

The chain's CDR3 is CASSLSTANEQFF. The CDR3, as DNA: TGTGCCAGCAGCTTAAGCACAGCTAATGAGCAGTTCTTC. The chain combines TRBV11-3 with TRBJ2-1; no clear D gene. Germline lookup yields CDR1 SGHNT and CDR2 YENEEA. There are 13 residues in the CDR3. V was cut by 2 bases and J by 7 bases, with 9 bases left in between.

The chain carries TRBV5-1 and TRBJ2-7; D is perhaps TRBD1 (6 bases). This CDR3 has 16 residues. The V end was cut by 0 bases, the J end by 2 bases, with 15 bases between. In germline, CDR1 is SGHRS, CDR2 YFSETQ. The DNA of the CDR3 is TGCGCCAGCAGCTTGGGAGACAGGATATTACCCTACGAGCAGTACTTC. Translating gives CASSLGDRILPYEQYF.

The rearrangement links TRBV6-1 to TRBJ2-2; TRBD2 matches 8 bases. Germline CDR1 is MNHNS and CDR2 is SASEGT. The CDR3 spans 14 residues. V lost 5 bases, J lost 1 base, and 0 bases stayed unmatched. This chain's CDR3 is CASSSGRNTGELFF. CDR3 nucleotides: TGTGCCAGCAGTAGCGGGAGGAACACCGGGGAGCTGTTTTTT.

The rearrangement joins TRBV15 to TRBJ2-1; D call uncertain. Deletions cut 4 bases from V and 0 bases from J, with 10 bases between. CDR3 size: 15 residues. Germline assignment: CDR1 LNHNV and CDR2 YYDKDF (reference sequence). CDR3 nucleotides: TGTGCCACCAGCAAACTTGTGAGCTCCTACAATGAGCAGTTCTTC. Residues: CATSKLVSSYNEQFF.

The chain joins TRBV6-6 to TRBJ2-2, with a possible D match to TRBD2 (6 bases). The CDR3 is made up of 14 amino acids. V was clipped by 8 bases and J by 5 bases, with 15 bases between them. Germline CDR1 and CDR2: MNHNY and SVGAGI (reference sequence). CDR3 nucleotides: TGTGCCAGCGGCGGGACGGCGCTAACCGGGGAGCTGTTTTTT. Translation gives CASGGTALTGELFF.

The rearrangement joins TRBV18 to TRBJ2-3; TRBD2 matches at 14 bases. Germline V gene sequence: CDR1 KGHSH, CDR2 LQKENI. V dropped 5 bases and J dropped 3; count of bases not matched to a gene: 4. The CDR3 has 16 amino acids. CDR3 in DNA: TGTGCCAGCTCAACTAGGACTAGCGGGAGGACAGATACGCAGTATTTT. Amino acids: CASSTRTSGRTDTQYF.

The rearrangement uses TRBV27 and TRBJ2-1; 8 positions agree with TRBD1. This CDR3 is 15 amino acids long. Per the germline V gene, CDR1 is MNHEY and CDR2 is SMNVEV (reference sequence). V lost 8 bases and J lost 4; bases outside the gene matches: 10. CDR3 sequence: CASSLGRGLYNEQFF. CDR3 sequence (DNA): TGTGCCAGCTCCCTGGGCAGGGGGCTATACAATGAGCAGTTCTTC.

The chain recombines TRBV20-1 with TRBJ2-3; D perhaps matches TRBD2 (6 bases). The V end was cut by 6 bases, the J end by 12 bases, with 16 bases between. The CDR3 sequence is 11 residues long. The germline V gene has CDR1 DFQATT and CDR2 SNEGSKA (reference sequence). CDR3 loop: CSAMDYLHQYF. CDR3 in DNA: TGCAGTGCCATGGACTACCTCCATCAGTATTTT.

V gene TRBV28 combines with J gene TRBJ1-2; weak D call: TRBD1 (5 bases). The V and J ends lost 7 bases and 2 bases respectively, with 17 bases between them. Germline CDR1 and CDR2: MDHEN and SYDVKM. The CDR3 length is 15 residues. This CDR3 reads CASTTTGQGNYGYTF. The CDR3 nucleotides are TGTGCCAGCACCACCACGGGGCAGGGAAACTATGGCTACACCTTC.

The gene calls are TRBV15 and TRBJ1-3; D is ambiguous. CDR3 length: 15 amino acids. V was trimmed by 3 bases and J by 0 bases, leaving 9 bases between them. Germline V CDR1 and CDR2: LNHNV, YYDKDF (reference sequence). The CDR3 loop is CATSSLLGSGNTIYF. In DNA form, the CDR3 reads TGTGCCACCAGCAGCCTATTAGGCTCTGGAAACACCATATATTTT.

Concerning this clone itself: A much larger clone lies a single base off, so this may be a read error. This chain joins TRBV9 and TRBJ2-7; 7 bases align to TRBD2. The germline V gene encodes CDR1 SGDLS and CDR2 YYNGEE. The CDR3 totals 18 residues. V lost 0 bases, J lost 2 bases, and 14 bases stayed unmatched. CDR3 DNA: TGTGCCAGCAGCGTAGCCCCCTATGGACCAGCGGGAACCTACGAGCAGTACTTC. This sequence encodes CASSVAPYGPAGTYEQYF.

Here the CDR3 DNA reads TGTGCCAGCCGACCGGGACATTTTCTCTATGGCTACACCTTC. It specifies CASRPGHFLYGYTF. The chain recombines TRBV19 with TRBJ1-2; D is possibly TRBD1 (6 bases). This CDR3 has 14 amino acids. V dropped 9 bases and J dropped 4 bases, with 18 bases sitting between them. Germline values: CDR1 LNHDA, CDR2 SQIVND (reference sequence).

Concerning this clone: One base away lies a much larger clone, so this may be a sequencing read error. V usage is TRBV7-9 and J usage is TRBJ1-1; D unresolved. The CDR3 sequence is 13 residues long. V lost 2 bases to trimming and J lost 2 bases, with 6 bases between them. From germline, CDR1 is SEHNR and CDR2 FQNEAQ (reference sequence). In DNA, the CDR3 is TGTGCCAGCAGCTTACAGAGAAACACTGAAGCTTTCTTT. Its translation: CASSLQRNTEAFF.